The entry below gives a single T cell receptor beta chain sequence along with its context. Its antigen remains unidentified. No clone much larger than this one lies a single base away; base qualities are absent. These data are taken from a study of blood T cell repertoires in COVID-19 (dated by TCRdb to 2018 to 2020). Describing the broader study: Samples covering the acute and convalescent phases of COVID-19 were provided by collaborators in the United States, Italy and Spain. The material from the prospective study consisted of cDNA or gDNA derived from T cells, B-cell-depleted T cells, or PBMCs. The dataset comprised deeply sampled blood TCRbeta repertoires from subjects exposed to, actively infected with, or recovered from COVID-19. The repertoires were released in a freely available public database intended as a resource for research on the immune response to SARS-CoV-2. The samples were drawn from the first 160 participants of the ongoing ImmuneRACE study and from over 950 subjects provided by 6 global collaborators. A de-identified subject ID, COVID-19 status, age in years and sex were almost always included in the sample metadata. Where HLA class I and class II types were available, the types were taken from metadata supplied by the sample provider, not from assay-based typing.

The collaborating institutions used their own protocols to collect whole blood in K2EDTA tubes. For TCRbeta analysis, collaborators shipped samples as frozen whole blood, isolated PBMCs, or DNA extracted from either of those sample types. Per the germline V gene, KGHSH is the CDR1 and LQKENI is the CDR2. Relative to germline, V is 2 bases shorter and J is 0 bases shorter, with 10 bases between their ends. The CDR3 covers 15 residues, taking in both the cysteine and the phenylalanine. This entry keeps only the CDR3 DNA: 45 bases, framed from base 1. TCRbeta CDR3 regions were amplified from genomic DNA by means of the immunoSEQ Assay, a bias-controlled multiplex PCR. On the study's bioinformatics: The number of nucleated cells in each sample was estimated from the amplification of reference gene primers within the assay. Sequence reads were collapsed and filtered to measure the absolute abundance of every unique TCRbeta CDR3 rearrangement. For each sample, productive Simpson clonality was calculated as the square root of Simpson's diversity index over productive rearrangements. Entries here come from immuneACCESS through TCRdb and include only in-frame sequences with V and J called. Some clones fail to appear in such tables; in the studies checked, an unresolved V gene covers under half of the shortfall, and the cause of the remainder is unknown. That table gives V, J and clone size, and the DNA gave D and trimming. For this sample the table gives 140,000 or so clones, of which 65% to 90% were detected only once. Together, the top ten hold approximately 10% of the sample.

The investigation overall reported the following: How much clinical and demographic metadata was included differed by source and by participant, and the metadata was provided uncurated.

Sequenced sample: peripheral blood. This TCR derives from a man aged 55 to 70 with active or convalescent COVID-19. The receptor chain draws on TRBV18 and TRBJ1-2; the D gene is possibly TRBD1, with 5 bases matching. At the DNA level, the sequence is TGTGCCAGCTCACCAGAGACAGATGCTAACTATGGCTACACCTTC. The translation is CASSPETDANYGYTF.